The source of this T cell receptor beta chain is a study of T cells in women clearing cervical HPV infection. On the study more broadly: Controls' single incident HPV16 infection cleared within 12 months without precancer.

Average input was around 1,200 ng genomic DNA for immunoSEQ TCR beta CDR3 amplification. TCRdb keeps only in-frame clones here, not all; method: immunoSEQ multiplex PCR. The specimen's table records roughly 47,000 clones. As to this clone: The CDR3 end is not reached by the read, which stops 3 residues before it; the germline J gene fills it in.

This CDR3 contains 16 residues. The ends lost 5 bases at V and 0 bases at J; junction bases unmatched: 7. Germline V gene data show CDR1 as SGHVS and CDR2 as FQNEAQ. The chain employs TRBV7-8 and TRBJ2-7; 10 bases are a match to TRBD1. Sequenced material: blood buffy coat. The sequence derives from a woman aged 18 to 69 with a cervical HPV16 infection that either progressed to CIN3+ or cleared (not recorded which). The CDR3 loop is CASSPRDRGYSYEQYF. Incomplete CDR3 DNA: TGTGCCAGCAGCCCAAGGGACAGGGGTTACTCCTACGAG.